The 8 T cell receptor beta chains below all came from one sample that was sequenced in a study of regulatory T cells in long-lasting Graves disease. Library construction for TCR beta used iRepertoire HTBI primers and Arm-PCR of CDR3 regions. TCRdb itself ran the multiplex PCR reads through MiXCR, one entry per CDR3 protein. The sample yields hundreds of thousands of distinct CDR3 sequences, approximately 15% seen once. Time point of the sample: newly diagnosed GD, antithyroid drugs for less than 3 months. The TCR library was made from RNA extracted from PBMCs. These records were also assigned to another study, of T cells in Graves' hyperthyroidism and ophthalmopathy.

This specimen was peripheral blood mononuclear cells (PBMCs), taken at new diagnosis, from a patient treated with antithyroid drugs. The receptor source for this set is a man aged 40-55 years with Graves disease.

Many counts were recorded for this clonotype. The J gene is TRBJ2-3, the V gene TRBV5-5; TRBD2 matches 15 bases. CDR3 length equals 18 residues. With 6 bases clipped from V and 3 bases from J, the junction kept 11 bases outside the gene matches. Germline CDR1 SGHKS, CDR2 YYEKEE (reference sequence). CDR3 residues: CASNDGLAGGRDTDTQYF. DNA for the CDR3: TGTGCCAGCAACGACGGACTAGCGGGGGGGCGTGATACAGATACGCAGTATTTT.

This clonotype was observed at least ten times. V gene TRBV20-1 combines with J gene TRBJ2-3; TRBD1 is a possible D gene (5 bases). Trimming cost V 7 bases and J 4 bases, with 12 bases left between them. The CDR3 is 12 residues long. CDR1 is DFQATT, CDR2 SNEGSKA, per germline (reference sequence). CDR3 nucleotide sequence: TGCAGTGGGACAAAAACCTCAGATACGCAGTATTTT. It yields the protein CSGTKTSDTQYF.

This clonotype was seen many times. This chain joins TRBV12-3 or TRBV12-4 and TRBJ1-4; D might be TRBD1 (6 bases). The CDR3 runs 13 residues. Trimming left V 4 bases short and J 11 bases short, with 14 bases between. CDR3 coding DNA: TGTGCCAGCAGTTCATTGACAGGCCCCAAACTGTTTTTT. Its translation is CASSSLTGPKLFF.

The chain has TRBV27 and TRBJ2-4, with D perhaps TRBD1 (6 bases). The germline V gene has CDR1 MNHEY and CDR2 SMNVEV (reference sequence). The CDR3 is 17 amino acids. The V end lost 2 bases, the J end lost 0 bases, and 14 bases lay between the germline ends. The CDR3 sequence is CASSLTGSNLAKNIQYF. CDR3 sequence (DNA): TGTGCCAGCAGTTTAACAGGGTCAAATCTAGCCAAAAACATTCAGTACTTC.

This clonotype occurred many times. This chain joins TRBV20-1 and TRBJ1-5; D is perhaps TRBD1 (5 bases). The CDR3 is 14 residues long. Germline-derived CDR1 and CDR2 are DFQATT and SNEGSKA (reference sequence). The V gene lost 1 base and the J gene lost 7 bases, with 14 bases spanning the gap. The CDR3 loop reads CSARVGGGGQPQHF. In nucleotides, the CDR3 is TGCAGTGCTAGAGTGGGGGGAGGCGGCCAGCCCCAGCATTTT.

This clonotype was picked up a small number of times. The rearrangement joins TRBV4-1 to TRBJ2-3; D call uncertain. Trimming cost V 0 bases and J 6 bases, with 10 bases left between them. The length of the CDR3 is 14 residues. The germline gives CDR1 MGHRA, CDR2 YSYEKL. The CDR3 reads CASSQDREYDTQYF. CDR3 sequence (DNA): TGCGCCAGCAGCCAAGATCGTGAATACGATACGCAGTATTTT.

The chain combines TRBV7-2 with TRBJ2-7, with D tentatively TRBD1 (5 bases). V was shortened by 7 bases and J by 2 bases, with 15 bases between the two germline ends. This CDR3 has 14 residues. Per the germline V gene, CDR1 is SGHTA and CDR2 is FQGNSA. The CDR3 sequence is CASTRVAGPYEQYF. CDR3 in DNA: TGTGCCAGCACCCGAGTCGCAGGGCCCTACGAGCAGTACTTC.

At least ten counts were recorded for this clonotype. V usage is TRBV3-1 and J usage is TRBJ2-1, with no clear D. The ends were cut back, 1 base at V and 8 bases at J, with 15 bases in the middle. Germline V CDR1 and CDR2: LGHDT, YNNKEL (reference sequence). The length of the CDR3 is 15 residues. Here the CDR3 DNA reads TGTGCCAGCAGCCAAGGAGTTTATGGTGCCGATGAGCAGTTCTTC. It yields the protein CASSQGVYGADEQFF.